This T cell receptor (beta chain) was sequenced in a study of blood T cell repertoires in COVID-19. Study-wide background: Sample material is recorded as cDNA or gDNA derived from T cells, B-cell-depleted T cells, or PBMCs.

J was trimmed by 8 bases and V by 6 bases; bases with no gene match: 8. CDR3 length equals 13 residues. Assignments of participants to cohorts depended upon their own reported clinical history. Exposed volunteers were people who met a COVID-19 case within 2 weeks before study entry. Profiling relied on immunoSEQ multiplex PCR, and the TCRdb table lists in-frame clones only, not all of them. The data show around 170,000 clones, with approximately 80% seen just once and around 15% held by the top ten. This clonotype was sampled from a man aged 60-69 years who had been exposed to COVID-19. The sample comprised PBMCs or T cells enriched from blood (not recorded which). The V call is TRBV12-3 or TRBV12-4, the J call TRBJ1-2, with 8 bases identical to TRBD1. CDR3 DNA sequence: TGTGCCAGCAGCCTGCTACAGGGGGTAGGCTACACCTTC. Translating it yields CASSLLQGVGYTF.